This T cell receptor (beta chain) stems from a study of T cells in Graves' hyperthyroidism and ophthalmopathy. Study-wide background: At initial diagnosis, before any treatment had begun, peripheral blood was obtained.

Any patient presenting with uncontrolled infection, other autoimmune disease, pregnancy or lactation was left out. TCR beta CDR3 sequences were amplified from RNA transcripts. The study used the HTBI primer set for a first-round RT-PCR of the TCR CDR3. TCRdb fed the multiplex PCR reads into MiXCR, producing one record per CDR3 protein. The repertoire holds some 600,000 distinct CDR3 sequences, with about 14% as singletons. Trimming took off 7 bases at V and 4 bases at J, with 16 bases between the two ends. The CDR3 is 14 residues long. The germline V gene encodes CDR1 MNHEY and CDR2 SVGAGI. The chain joins TRBV6-5 to TRBJ1-1, with a possible D match to TRBD1 (5 bases). The sample consisted of blood. This receptor was identified in a woman in her twenties or thirties with Graves' hyperthyroidism that later progressed to Graves' ophthalmopathy. The CDR3, as DNA: TGTGCCAGCACTTATGGGGGTACGAGCACTGAAGCTTTCTTT. Translating it yields CASTYGGTSTEAFF.